The present T cell receptor (beta chain) was sequenced within a study of cytomegalovirus exposure and HLA in healthy donors. Study-level results: Many donors carried some public TCRs, although rarity characterized most TCR sequences.

Note on this clone: The antigen is not known.

Germline-derived CDR1 and CDR2 are MNHEY and SVGAGI. V lost 5 bases and J lost 5, with 18 bases in between. CDR3 length equals 15 residues. The PCR used 60 Vbeta and 13 Jbeta primers. Repertoires were generated with immunoSEQ multiplex PCR, while TCRdb's copy carries only in-frame clones and drops some. The sample has 200,000 to 250,000 clones, about 78% seen once. Sample: PBMCs. The chain is built from TRBV6-5 and TRBJ1-1; TRBD1 might be the D (6 bases). This TCR was sampled from a woman aged 25 to 45 in good health and CMV-seronegative. The CDR3 sequence: CASSQQGGRGTEAFF. In nucleotides, the CDR3 is TGTGCCAGCAGTCAACAGGGTGGTCGAGGGACTGAAGCTTTCTTT.